This T cell receptor beta chain comes out of a study of T cell responses to AZD1222 COVID-19 vaccine. Measured with immunoSEQ multiplex PCR; TCRdb has only the in-frame clones, and not every one. The sample yields about 140,000 clones, about 88% seen once. Unmatched junction bases numbered 6, after V lost 0 bases and J lost 8 bases. The CDR3 spans 13 residues. The germline V gene encodes CDR1 GTSNPN and CDR2 SVGIG (reference sequence). This TCR was recovered from an adult who received the AZD1222 COVID-19 vaccine. This specimen consisted of peripheral blood, obtained 28 days after the second AZD1222 dose. The chain carries TRBV30 and TRBJ1-2; 7 bases match TRBD1. CDR3 bases: TGTGCCTGGAGTGTAGTCCCACAGGGGGGCTACACCTTC. Protein product: CAWSVVPQGGYTF.